These T cell receptor beta chains were read from a single sample in a study of regulatory T cells in long-lasting Graves disease. TCRdb re-analysed the multiplex PCR reads in MiXCR, keeping a single row per CDR3 protein. The sample yields about 660,000 distinct CDR3 sequences, 30% seen once. The sequencing used peripheral blood mononuclear cells (PBMCs), collected when the disease was refractory, from a patient treated with antithyroid drugs. These receptors were obtained from a female donor with Graves disease. Each CDR3 is given with its conserved first and last residue. D genes are given only for firm matches. The listing skips clone size in some rows; elsewhere it reads once, few, many or a size class.

j_gene: TRBJ1-4
abundance: many
d_gene: TRBD1
v_gene: TRBV28
CDR3aa: CASRPDRGRDEKLFF
CDR3nt: TGTGCCAGCAGGCCAGACAGGGGGCGGGATGAAAAACTGTTTTTT

j_gene: TRBJ2-7
abundance: .
d_gene: .
v_gene: TRBV28
CDR3aa: CASSFTGREQYF
CDR3nt: TGTGCCAGCAGTTTTACAGGGCGCGAGCAGTACTTC

j_gene: TRBJ2-7
abundance: .
d_gene: .
v_gene: TRBV18
CDR3aa: CASLRDGSSYEQYF
CDR3nt: TGTGCCAGCCTGCGGGACGGGAGCTCCTACGAGCAGTACTTC

j_gene: TRBJ2-7
abundance: .
d_gene: .
v_gene: TRBV7-2
CDR3aa: CASSLTHKSSYEQYF
CDR3nt: TGTGCCAGCAGCTTAACGCATAAAAGCTCCTACGAGCAGTACTTC

j_gene: TRBJ2-7
abundance: .
d_gene: .
v_gene: TRBV3-1
CDR3aa: CASSHGLYEQYF
CDR3nt: TGTGCCAGCAGCCATGGACTCTACGAGCAGTACTTC

j_gene: TRBJ2-2
abundance: many
d_gene: .
v_gene: TRBV5-1
CDR3aa: CASSTISGPATGELFF
CDR3nt: TGCGCCAGCAGTACGATATCCGGTCCTGCCACCGGGGAGCTGTTTTTT

j_gene: TRBJ2-5
abundance: many
d_gene: .
v_gene: TRBV25-1
CDR3aa: CASSGFRALRDQETQYF
CDR3nt: TGTGCCAGCAGTGGTTTTAGGGCCTTGAGAGATCAAGAGACCCAGTACTTC

j_gene: TRBJ1-1
abundance: few
d_gene: .
v_gene: TRBV20-1
CDR3aa: CSAHRLGAYNTEAFF
CDR3nt: TGCAGTGCTCACCGTCTCGGGGCCTATAACACTGAAGCTTTCTTT

j_gene: TRBJ2-5
abundance: few
d_gene: TRBD2
v_gene: TRBV12-3/TRBV12-4
CDR3aa: CASSTLADYQETQYF
CDR3nt: TGTGCCAGCAGTACGCTAGCGGACTACCAAGAGACCCAGTACTTC

j_gene: TRBJ1-1
abundance: .
d_gene: .
v_gene: TRBV12-3/TRBV12-4
CDR3aa: CASSLDGYTEAFF
CDR3nt: TGTGCCAGCAGTTTAGACGGTTACACTGAAGCTTTCTTT

j_gene: TRBJ2-7
abundance: few
d_gene: .
v_gene: TRBV7-2
CDR3aa: CASSRNRGLEQYF
CDR3nt: TGTGCCAGCAGCAGGAATAGAGGGCTCGAGCAGTACTTC

j_gene: TRBJ1-1
abundance: few
d_gene: .
v_gene: TRBV6-2/TRBV6-3
CDR3aa: CASLGRPFLEAFF
CDR3nt: TGTGCCAGCTTAGGGCGGCCCTTTCTCGAAGCTTTCTTT

j_gene: TRBJ2-7
abundance: .
d_gene: .
v_gene: TRBV11-2
CDR3aa: CASSFFKSSGYEQYF
CDR3nt: TGTGCCAGCAGCTTTTTTAAGAGTTCAGGCTACGAGCAGTACTTC

j_gene: TRBJ2-5
abundance: few
d_gene: .
v_gene: TRBV10-3
CDR3aa: CAISGDGLSGQYF
CDR3nt: TGTGCCATCAGTGGGGACGGATTAAGTGGCCAGTACTTC

j_gene: TRBJ2-5
abundance: many
d_gene: TRBD1
v_gene: TRBV12-3/TRBV12-4
CDR3aa: CASSRMTGEETQYF
CDR3nt: TGTGCCAGCAGTAGAATGACAGGGGAAGAGACCCAGTACTTC

j_gene: TRBJ1-2
abundance: many
d_gene: .
v_gene: TRBV28
CDR3aa: CASSFQSPRGYTF
CDR3nt: TGTGCCAGCAGTTTTCAGTCCCCCCGTGGCTACACCTTC

j_gene: TRBJ2-1
abundance: .
d_gene: .
v_gene: TRBV27
CDR3aa: CASSLLRGEQFF
CDR3nt: TGTGCCAGCAGTCTTCTAAGGGGTGAGCAGTTCTTC

j_gene: TRBJ1-1
abundance: .
d_gene: TRBD1
v_gene: TRBV18
CDR3aa: CASSPRRQGNTEAFF
CDR3nt: TGTGCCAGCTCACCACGCCGACAGGGGAACACTGAAGCTTTCTTT

j_gene: TRBJ1-2
abundance: .
d_gene: TRBD1
v_gene: TRBV9
CDR3aa: CASSAFRQGHYGYTF
CDR3nt: TGTGCCAGCAGCGCATTCCGACAGGGACACTATGGCTACACCTTC

j_gene: TRBJ1-1
abundance: few
d_gene: .
v_gene: TRBV28
CDR3aa: CASSLSPLEAFF
CDR3nt: TGTGCCAGCAGTCTCTCCCCACTTGAAGCTTTCTTT

j_gene: TRBJ1-3
abundance: .
d_gene: .
v_gene: TRBV19
CDR3aa: CASWAPRSGNTIYF
CDR3nt: TGTGCCAGCTGGGCCCCACGGTCTGGAAACACCATATATTTT

j_gene: TRBJ2-2
abundance: few
d_gene: TRBD2
v_gene: TRBV10-1
CDR3aa: CASSGTRQNSANTGELFF
CDR3nt: TGCGCCAGCAGCGGGACTAGACAAAACAGTGCGAACACCGGGGAGCTGTTTTTT

j_gene: TRBJ2-5
abundance: .
d_gene: .
v_gene: TRBV12-5
CDR3aa: CASGLVPPGVFRETQCF
CDR3nt: TGTGCTAGTGGTTTGGTACCTCCAGGGGTTTTTCGAGAGACCCAGTGCTTC

j_gene: TRBJ1-6
abundance: few
d_gene: TRBD1
v_gene: TRBV6-1
CDR3aa: CASTPGGASYNSPLHF
CDR3nt: TGTGCCAGCACCCCAGGGGGCGCGTCCTATAATTCACCCCTCCACTTT

j_gene: TRBJ1-2
abundance: few
d_gene: .
v_gene: TRBV7-9
CDR3aa: CASSLALGPGYTF
CDR3nt: TGTGCCAGCAGCTTAGCTCTCGGGCCTGGCTACACCTTC

j_gene: TRBJ1-1
abundance: many
d_gene: .
v_gene: TRBV27
CDR3aa: CASSFSSWATAFF
CDR3nt: TGTGCCAGCAGTTTCTCAAGCTGGGCTACAGCTTTCTTT

j_gene: TRBJ1-5
abundance: .
d_gene: .
v_gene: TRBV29-1
CDR3aa: CSVEDGSNQPQHF
CDR3nt: TGCAGCGTTGAAGATGGCAGCAATCAGCCCCAGCATTTT

j_gene: TRBJ1-2
abundance: .
d_gene: .
v_gene: TRBV4-1
CDR3aa: CASSQDPGTNSYGYTF
CDR3nt: TGCGCCAGCAGCCAAGATCCCGGTACCAACAGCTATGGCTACACCTTC